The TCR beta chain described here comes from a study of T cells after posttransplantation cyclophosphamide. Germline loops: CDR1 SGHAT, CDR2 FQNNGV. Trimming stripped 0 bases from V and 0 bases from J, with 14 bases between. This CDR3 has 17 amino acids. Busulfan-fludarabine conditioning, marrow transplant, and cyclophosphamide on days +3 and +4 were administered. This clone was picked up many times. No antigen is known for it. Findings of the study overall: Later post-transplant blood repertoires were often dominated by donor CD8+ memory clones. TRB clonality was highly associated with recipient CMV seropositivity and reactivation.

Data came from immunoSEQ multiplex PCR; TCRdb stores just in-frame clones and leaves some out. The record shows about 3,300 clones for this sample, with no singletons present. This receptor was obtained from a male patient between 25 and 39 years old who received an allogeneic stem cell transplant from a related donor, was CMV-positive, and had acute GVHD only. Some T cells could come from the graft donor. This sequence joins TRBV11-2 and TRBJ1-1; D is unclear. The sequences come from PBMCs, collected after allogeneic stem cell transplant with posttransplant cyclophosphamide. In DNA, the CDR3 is TGTGCCAGCAGCTTAGATACCCGGGGAGGGTTGAACACTGAAGCTTTCTTT. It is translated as CASSLDTRGGLNTEAFF.